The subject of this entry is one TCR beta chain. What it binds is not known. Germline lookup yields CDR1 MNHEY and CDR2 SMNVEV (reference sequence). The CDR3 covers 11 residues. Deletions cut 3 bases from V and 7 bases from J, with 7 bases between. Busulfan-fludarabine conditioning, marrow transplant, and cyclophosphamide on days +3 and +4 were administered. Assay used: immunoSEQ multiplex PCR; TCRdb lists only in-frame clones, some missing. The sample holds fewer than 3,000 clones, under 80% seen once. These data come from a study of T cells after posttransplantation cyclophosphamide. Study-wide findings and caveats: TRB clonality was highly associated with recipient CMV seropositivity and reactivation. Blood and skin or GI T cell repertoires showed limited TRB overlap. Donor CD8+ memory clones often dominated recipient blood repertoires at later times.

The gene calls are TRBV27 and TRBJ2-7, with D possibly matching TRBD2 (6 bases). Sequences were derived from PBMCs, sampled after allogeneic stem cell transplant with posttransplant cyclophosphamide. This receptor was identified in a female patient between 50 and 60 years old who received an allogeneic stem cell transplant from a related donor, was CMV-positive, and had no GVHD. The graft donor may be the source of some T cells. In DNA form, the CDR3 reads TGTGCCAGCAGTTTCGGGGGAGAGCAGTACTTC. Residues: CASSFGGEQYF.